This TCR beta chain was documented in a study of cytomegalovirus exposure and HLA in healthy donors. The study's findings and limits: Exclusion applied to some V segments, including TRBV6-2 and TRBV6-3, as they were indistinguishable. The study put 150 to 200 TCR beta chains on its list as cytomegalovirus-associated. While the bulk of TCR sequences proved rare, some public TCRs turned up in many donors.

This clone was observed a single time. The antigen is unknown. Both 60 Vbeta primers and 13 Jbeta primers went into the PCR. TCRdb's copy holds only in-frame clones and misses some; the assay was immunoSEQ multiplex PCR. This table has some 150,000 clones, more than 60% appearing once. The length of the CDR3 is 13 residues. CDR1 and CDR2 (germline): KGHSH, LQKENI. V gave up 6 bases and J gave up 2 bases, with 10 bases separating them. This chain connects TRBV18 to TRBJ1-1; unclear D gene. The specimen was PBMCs. The source is a male donor in good health and CMV-seronegative. CDR3 in amino acids: CASSLQENTEAFF. In DNA form, the CDR3 reads TGTGCCAGCTCGCTTCAGGAAAACACTGAAGCTTTCTTT.